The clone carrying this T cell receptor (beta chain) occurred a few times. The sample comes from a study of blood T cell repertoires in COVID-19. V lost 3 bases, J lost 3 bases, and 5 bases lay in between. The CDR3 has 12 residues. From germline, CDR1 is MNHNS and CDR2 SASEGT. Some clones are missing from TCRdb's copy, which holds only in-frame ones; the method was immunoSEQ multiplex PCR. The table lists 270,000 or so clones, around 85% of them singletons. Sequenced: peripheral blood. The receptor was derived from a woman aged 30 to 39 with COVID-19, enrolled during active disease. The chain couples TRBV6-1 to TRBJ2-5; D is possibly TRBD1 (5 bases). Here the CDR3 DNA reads TGTGCCAGCAGTGACAGGGAAGAGACCCAGTACTTC. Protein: CASSDREETQYF.